This TCR beta chain is drawn from a study of metastatic and nonmetastatic thyroid tumors. Study at large: The study looked at repertoires side by side in blood and in tumor or nodule tissue from malignant and benign thyroid patients.

Regarding the study as a whole: In both blood and tumor samples, TCR beta diversity was reported significantly higher for malignant than benign nodules.

Every patient underwent thyroid surgery untreated. The CDR3 has 17 residues. Trimming stripped 5 bases from V and 2 bases from J, with 20 bases between. The germline CDR1 and CDR2 sequences are SGHTA and FQGNSA. Per the original data handling: A classifier for distant metastasis in papillary thyroid cancer was constructed using CDR3 differences observed across clinicopathological groups. TCRdb called clones again from the PCR reads with MiXCR. V and J calls and clone size were set by TCRdb, not the authors. The sample includes 42,000 or so clones, over 15% of them seen just once. Many counts were recorded for this clone. Its antigen is not known.

The sequencing sample was made of tumor tissue. The V call is TRBV7-2, the J call TRBJ2-3, with D tentatively TRBD2 (6 bases). The TCR was taken from a female donor with papillary thyroid cancer or a benign thyroid nodule (not recorded which). Some clones in this sample may be carry-over from other donors' samples. The chain's CDR3 is CASSPPGGIANTDTQYF. The CDR3 DNA reads as TGTGCCAGCAGCCCCCCTGGGGGGATAGCGAACACAGATACGCAGTATTTT.